This T cell receptor beta chain was recorded in a study of CD8 T cell repertoires and HIV-1 epitope variants. The CDR3 spans 17 residues. V shed 8 bases and J shed 4 bases, with 26 bases lying between them. The germline V gene has CDR1 SQVTM and CDR2 ANQGSEA. On this clone: Its antigen remains unidentified.

Method: immunoSEQ multiplex PCR; TCRdb's copy keeps in-frame clones and lacks some. The sample holds approximately 1,800 clones; 69% are singletons and the top ten take roughly 40%. The chain carries TRBV29-1 and TRBJ2-2; D may be TRBD2 (6 bases). This clonotype originated in a male donor with HIV. Sequenced: cultured CD8+ T cells derived from PBMCs. The DNA of the CDR3 is TGCAGCAGGGAGGAGGTCGGAAACTCGTCGCCCACCGGGGAGCTGTTTTTT. Translating it yields CSREEVGNSSPTGELFF.